The rows below give T cell receptor beta chains drawn from one sample of a study of blood T cell repertoires in COVID-19. The data were produced by immunoSEQ multiplex PCR, yet TCRdb's version contains in-frame clones alone and is incomplete. The sample shows 290,000 or so clones, around 87% of them seen only once. The sequenced sample consisted of peripheral blood. Every receptor here comes from a man aged 65 to 79 with acute or convalescent COVID-19. CDR3s include the opening cysteine and the closing phenylalanine or tryptophan. The D gene is left open where the match is weak. A row's size may be missing; if present it is once, few, many or a size class.

J,V,size,D,CDR3,DNA
TRBJ2-1,TRBV27,-,-,CASSPVRVRFF,TGTGCCAGCTCCCCCGTCAGGGTCCGGTTCTTC
TRBJ1-3,TRBV3-1/TRBV3-2,-,-,CASSREDTIYF,TGTGCCAGCAGTCGAGAAGACACCATATATTTT
TRBJ1-1,TRBV7-8,-,-,CASSLTAGNTEAFF,TGTGCCAGCAGCTTAACGGCGGGGAACACTGAAGCTTTCTTT
TRBJ2-7,TRBV29-1,-,TRBD2,CSVTTGLAGGSREQYF,TGCAGCGTTACAACGGGACTAGCGGGAGGGTCGAGAGAGCAGTACTTC
TRBJ2-7,TRBV9,-,-,CASSVAPGSGYEQYF,TGTGCCAGCAGCGTAGCTCCGGGAAGCGGATACGAGCAGTACTTC
TRBJ1-4,TRBV7-9,-,-,CASSSGQGLEKLFF,TGTGCCAGCAGCTCAGGGCAGGGTCTTGAAAAACTGTTTTTT
TRBJ1-6,TRBV6-5,-,-,CASSWGENSPLHF,TGTGCCAGCAGTTGGGGGGAGAATTCACCCCTCCACTTT
TRBJ1-1,TRBV19,once,-,CASSIGRFGTEAFF,TGTGCCAGTAGTATAGGTCGGTTCGGCACTGAAGCTTTCTTT
TRBJ2-7,TRBV4-2,-,TRBD2,CASSQVGRGLSYEQYF,TGTGCCAGCAGCCAAGTTGGGAGGGGCCTTTCCTACGAGCAGTACTTC
TRBJ2-5,TRBV6-1,-,-,CASSEHWPGAQETQYF,TGTGCCAGCAGTGAACACTGGCCAGGGGCCCAGGAGACCCAGTACTTC
TRBJ1-4,TRBV10-2,-,TRBD1,CASRPPGQGDEKLFF,TGCGCCAGCAGGCCCCCGGGACAGGGGGATGAAAAACTGTTTTTT
TRBJ1-6,TRBV7-2,few,-,CASSSAGAGNNSPLHF,TGTGCCAGCAGCTCGGCTGGGGCAGGAAATAATTCACCCCTCCACTTT
TRBJ1-5,TRBV15,few,-,CATSRVRGGRGNQPQHF,TGTGCCACCAGCAGAGTTAGAGGGGGTAGGGGCAATCAGCCCCAGCATTTT
TRBJ2-7,TRBV10-1,few,-,CASSEDSNYEQYF,TGCGCCAGCAGTGAGGACAGCAACTACGAGCAGTACTTC
TRBJ2-7,TRBV7-9,-,TRBD2,CASSLVRDYSYEQYF,TGTGCCAGCAGCTTAGTAAGGGACTATTCCTACGAGCAGTACTTC
TRBJ2-7,TRBV28,-,TRBD1,CASSFSLPGQGRYEQYF,TGTGCCAGCAGTTTCTCCTTGCCGGGACAGGGGCGCTACGAGCAGTACTTC
TRBJ1-3,TRBV4-3,-,-,CASSQGLWDTGNTIYF,TGCGCCAGCAGCCAAGGCCTTTGGGACACAGGAAACACCATATATTTT
TRBJ2-5,TRBV28,-,TRBD1,CASSNRGRETQYF,TGTGCCAGCAGTAACAGGGGGCGGGAGACCCAGTACTTC
TRBJ2-3,TRBV28,-,TRBD2,CASSLFLAGGSHTQYF,TGTGCCAGCAGTTTATTCCTAGCGGGGGGGAGTCATACGCAGTATTTT
TRBJ1-6,TRBV3-1/TRBV3-2,-,-,CASSQGQVNSPLHF,TGTGCCAGCAGCCAAGGGCAGGTGAATTCACCCCTCCACTTT
TRBJ2-1,TRBV7-9,-,-,CASSRTGWGNNEQFF,TGTGCCAGCAGCCGTACAGGGTGGGGGAACAATGAGCAGTTCTTC
TRBJ1-4,TRBV18,-,-,CASSLTGYDEKLFF,TGTGCCAGCTCCCTTACAGGGTACGATGAAAAACTGTTTTTT
TRBJ2-2,TRBV7-9,-,TRBD1,CASSRSRGPTGELFF,TGTGCCAGCAGCAGAAGTAGGGGGCCCACCGGGGAGCTGTTTTTT
TRBJ1-4,TRBV19,-,-,CASGGGRLLEKLFF,TGTGCCAGTGGGGGGGGCCGCCTTCTCGAAAAACTGTTTTTT
TRBJ1-2,TRBV6-5,-,TRBD1,CASSFWDRVSGYTF,TGTGCCAGCTCTTTTTGGGACAGGGTTTCTGGCTACACCTTC
TRBJ2-7,TRBV3-1/TRBV3-2,-,-,CASSQGSEGARNEQYF,TGTGCCAGCAGCCAAGGTTCGGAAGGGGCGCGGAACGAGCAGTACTTC
TRBJ1-5,TRBV19,-,-,CASSIRGEGVYQPQHF,TGTGCCAGTAGTATTAGGGGTGAGGGGGTTTATCAGCCCCAGCATTTT
TRBJ1-1,TRBV20-1,-,TRBD1,CSASKGADTEAFF,TGCAGTGCTAGTAAGGGGGCCGACACTGAAGCTTTCTTT
TRBJ2-7,TRBV5-1,-,TRBD1,CASSPGAGQGTYEQYF,TGCGCCAGCAGCCCCGGCGCGGGACAGGGGACCTACGAGCAGTACTTC
TRBJ1-2,TRBV6-5,-,TRBD1,CASTEVSGGDYGYTF,TGTGCCAGCACCGAAGTATCAGGGGGCGACTATGGCTACACCTTC
TRBJ1-5,TRBV28,-,-,CASTPGGMWQPQHF,TGTGCCAGCACCCCGGGGGGTATGTGGCAGCCCCAGCATTTT
TRBJ2-7,TRBV7-3,-,-,CASSLTGGAYEQYF,TGTGCCAGCAGCTTAACCGGGGGAGCCTACGAGCAGTACTTC
TRBJ1-2,TRBV10-3,-,-,CAISEGQGFNYGYTF,TGTGCCATCAGTGAAGGCCAGGGGTTTAACTATGGCTACACCTTC
TRBJ2-3,TRBV6-5,-,-,CASSYPERGYTQYF,TGTGCCAGCAGTTACCCAGAAAGGGGCTATACGCAGTATTTT
TRBJ1-4,TRBV3-1/TRBV3-2,-,-,CASSHSAPTNEKLFF,TGTGCCAGCAGCCACAGTGCCCCAACTAATGAAAAACTGTTTTTT
TRBJ1-1,TRBV19,-,-,CASRFPGGGRNTEAFF,TGTGCCAGTAGATTTCCCGGGGGAGGCCGTAACACTGAAGCTTTCTTT
TRBJ2-1,TRBV11-2,-,TRBD2,CASSLDGTSGMSSYNEQFF,TGTGCCAGCAGCTTAGACGGGACTAGCGGGATGAGCTCCTACAATGAGCAGTTCTTC
TRBJ1-5,TRBV19,-,-,CASSYTGVSNQPQHF,TGTGCCAGTAGTTACACAGGTGTTAGCAATCAGCCCCAGCATTTT
TRBJ1-4,TRBV4-2,-,-,CASSQDRTNEKLFF,TGTGCCAGCAGCCAAGATAGAACTAATGAAAAACTGTTTTTT
TRBJ2-7,TRBV4-3,-,TRBD1,CASSQASGTAGYEQYF,TGCGCCAGCAGCCAAGCGTCCGGGACAGCCGGCTACGAGCAGTACTTC
TRBJ2-4,TRBV10-3,-,-,CAIQATLAKNIQYF,TGTGCCATCCAAGCTACCTTAGCCAAAAACATTCAGTACTTC